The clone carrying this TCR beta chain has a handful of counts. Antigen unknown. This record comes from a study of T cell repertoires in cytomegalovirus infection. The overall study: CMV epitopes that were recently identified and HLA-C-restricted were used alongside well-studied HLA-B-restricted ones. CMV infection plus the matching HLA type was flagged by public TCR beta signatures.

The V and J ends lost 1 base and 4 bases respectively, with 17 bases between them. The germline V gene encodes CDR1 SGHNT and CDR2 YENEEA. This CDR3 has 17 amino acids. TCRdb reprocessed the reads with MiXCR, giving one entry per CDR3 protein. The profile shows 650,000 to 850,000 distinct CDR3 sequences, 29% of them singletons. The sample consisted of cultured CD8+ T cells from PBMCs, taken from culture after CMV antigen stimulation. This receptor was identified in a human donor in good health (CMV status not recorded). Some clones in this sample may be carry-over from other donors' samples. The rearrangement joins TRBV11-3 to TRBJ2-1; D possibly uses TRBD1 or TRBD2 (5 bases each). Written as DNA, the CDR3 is TGTGCCAGCAGCTTAGCTCCGGGACCCCCCAATTACAATGAGCAGTTCTTC. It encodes CASSLAPGPPNYNEQFF.